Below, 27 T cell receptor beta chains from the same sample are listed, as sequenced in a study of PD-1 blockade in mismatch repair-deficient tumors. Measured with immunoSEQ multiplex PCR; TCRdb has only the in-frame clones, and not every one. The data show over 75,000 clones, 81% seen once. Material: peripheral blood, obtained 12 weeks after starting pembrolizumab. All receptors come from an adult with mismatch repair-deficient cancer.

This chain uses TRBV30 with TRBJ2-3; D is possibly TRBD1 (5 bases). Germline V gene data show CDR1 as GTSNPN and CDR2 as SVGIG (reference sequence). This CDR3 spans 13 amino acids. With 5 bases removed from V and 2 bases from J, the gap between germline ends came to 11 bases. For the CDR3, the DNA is TGTGCCTGGGACAGATCCTCCACAGATACGCAGTATTTT. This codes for CAWDRSSTDTQYF.

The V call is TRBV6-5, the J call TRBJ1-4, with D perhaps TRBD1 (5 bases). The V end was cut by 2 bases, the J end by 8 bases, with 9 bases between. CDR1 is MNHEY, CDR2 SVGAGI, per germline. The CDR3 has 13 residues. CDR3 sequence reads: CASSYRGVEKLFF. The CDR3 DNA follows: TGTGCCAGCAGTTACCGGGGGGTCGAAAAACTGTTTTTT.

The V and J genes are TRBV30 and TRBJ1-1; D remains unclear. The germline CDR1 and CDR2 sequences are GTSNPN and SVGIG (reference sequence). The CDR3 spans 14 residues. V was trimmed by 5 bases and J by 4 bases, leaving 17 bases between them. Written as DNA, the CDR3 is TGTGCCTGGCTCCGGGGAACCACGGGCACTGAAGCTTTCTTT. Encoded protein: CAWLRGTTGTEAFF. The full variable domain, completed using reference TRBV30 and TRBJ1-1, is SQTIHQWPATLVQPVGSPLSLECTVEGTSNPNLYWYRQAAGRGLQLLFYSVGIGQISSEVPQNLSASRPQDRQFILSSKKLLLSDSGFYLCAWLRGTTGTEAFFGQGTRLTVV.

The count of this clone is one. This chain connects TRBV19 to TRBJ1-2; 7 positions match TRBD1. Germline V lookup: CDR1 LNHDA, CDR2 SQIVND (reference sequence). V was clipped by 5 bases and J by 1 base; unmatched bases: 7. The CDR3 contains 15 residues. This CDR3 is CASSSAGGNNYGYTF. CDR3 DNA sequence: TGTGCCAGTAGTTCCGCAGGGGGGAATAACTATGGCTACACCTTC.

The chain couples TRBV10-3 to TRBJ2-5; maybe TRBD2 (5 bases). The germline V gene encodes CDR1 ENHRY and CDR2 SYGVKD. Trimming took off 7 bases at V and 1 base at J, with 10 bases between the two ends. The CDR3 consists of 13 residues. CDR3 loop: CAIKRGIQETQYF. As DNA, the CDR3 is TGTGCCATCAAGAGAGGGATCCAAGAGACCCAGTACTTC.

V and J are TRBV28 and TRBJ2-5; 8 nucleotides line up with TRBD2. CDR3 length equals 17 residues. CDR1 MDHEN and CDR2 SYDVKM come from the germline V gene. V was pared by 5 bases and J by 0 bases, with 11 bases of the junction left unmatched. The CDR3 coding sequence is TGTGCCAGCAGTACCCCCGGTAGCGGGACGTACCAAGAGACCCAGTACTTC. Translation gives CASSTPGSGTYQETQYF.

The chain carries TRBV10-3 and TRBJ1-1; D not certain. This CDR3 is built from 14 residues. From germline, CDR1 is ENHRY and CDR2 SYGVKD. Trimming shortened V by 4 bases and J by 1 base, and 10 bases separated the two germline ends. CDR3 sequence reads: CAISGSQKNTEAFF. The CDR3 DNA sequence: TGTGCCATCAGTGGTAGCCAGAAGAACACTGAAGCTTTCTTT.

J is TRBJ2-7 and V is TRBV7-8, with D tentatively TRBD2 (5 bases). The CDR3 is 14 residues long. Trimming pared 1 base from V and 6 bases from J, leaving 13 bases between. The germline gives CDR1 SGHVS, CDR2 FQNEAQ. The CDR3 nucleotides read TGTGCCAGCAGCTTAGGCCGGGGTGAAGGCGAGCAGTACTTC. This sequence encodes CASSLGRGEGEQYF.

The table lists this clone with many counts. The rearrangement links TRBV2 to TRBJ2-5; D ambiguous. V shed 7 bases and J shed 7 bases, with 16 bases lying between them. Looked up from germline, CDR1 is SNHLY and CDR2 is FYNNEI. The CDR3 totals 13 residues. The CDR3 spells CASTLEAEGTQYF. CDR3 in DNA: TGTGCCAGCACGCTCGAGGCCGAAGGGACCCAGTACTTC.

In nucleotides, the CDR3 is TGTGCCAGCAGCGAAGGGGGGGCCTACGAGCAGTACTTC. Translated: CASSEGGAYEQYF. This rearrangement joins TRBV9 to TRBJ2-7; tentatively, D is TRBD2 (7 bases). Germline V gene data show CDR1 as SGDLS and CDR2 as YYNGEE. V was trimmed by 3 bases and J by 2 bases, leaving 9 bases between them. This CDR3 is built from 13 residues.

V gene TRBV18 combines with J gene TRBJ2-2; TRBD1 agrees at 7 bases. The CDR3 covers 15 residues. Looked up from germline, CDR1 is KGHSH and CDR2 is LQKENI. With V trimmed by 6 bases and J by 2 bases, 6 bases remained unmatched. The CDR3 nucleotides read TGTGCCAGCTCCCTTAGACAGGGAAACACCGGGGAGCTGTTTTTT. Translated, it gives CASSLRQGNTGELFF.

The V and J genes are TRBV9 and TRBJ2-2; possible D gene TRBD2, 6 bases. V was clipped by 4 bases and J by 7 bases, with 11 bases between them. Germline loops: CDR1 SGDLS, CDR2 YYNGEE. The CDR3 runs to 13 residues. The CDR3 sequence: CASSPYSGGELFF. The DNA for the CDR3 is TGTGCCAGCAGCCCTTATAGCGGCGGGGAGCTGTTTTTT.

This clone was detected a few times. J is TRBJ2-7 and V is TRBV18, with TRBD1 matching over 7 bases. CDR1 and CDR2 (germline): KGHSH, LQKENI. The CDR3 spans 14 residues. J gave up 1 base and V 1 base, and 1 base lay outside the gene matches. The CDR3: CASSPRGQSYEQYF. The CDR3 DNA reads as TGTGCCAGCTCACCACGGGGACAGTCCTACGAGCAGTACTTC.

CDR3 residues: CASGGLAVDEQYF. The CDR3 nucleotides read TGTGCCTCCGGGGGCCTAGCGGTCGACGAGCAGTACTTC. V usage is TRBV5-5 and J usage is TRBJ2-7; a possible D gene is TRBD2 (7 bases). CDR1 SGHKS and CDR2 YYEKEE come from the germline V gene (reference sequence). Deletions cut 10 bases from V and 5 bases from J, with 19 bases between. CDR3 length: 13 amino acids.

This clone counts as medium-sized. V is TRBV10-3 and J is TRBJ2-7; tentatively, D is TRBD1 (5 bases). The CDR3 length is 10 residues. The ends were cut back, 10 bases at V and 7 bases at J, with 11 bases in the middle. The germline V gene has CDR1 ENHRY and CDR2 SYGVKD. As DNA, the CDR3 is TGTGCCACGCAGGGTCAGGAGCAGTACTTC. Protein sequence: CATQGQEQYF.

CDR3 nucleotides: TGTGCCAGCAGCTCCTCCAGCCACTCCTACGAGCAGTACTTC. Translation: CASSSSSHSYEQYF. This chain uses TRBV7-9 with TRBJ2-7; no firm D call. Trimming removed 4 bases at V and 0 bases at J, with 10 bases between. CDR1 and CDR2 from the germline V gene are SEHNR and FQNEAQ (reference sequence). The CDR3 is made up of 14 amino acids.

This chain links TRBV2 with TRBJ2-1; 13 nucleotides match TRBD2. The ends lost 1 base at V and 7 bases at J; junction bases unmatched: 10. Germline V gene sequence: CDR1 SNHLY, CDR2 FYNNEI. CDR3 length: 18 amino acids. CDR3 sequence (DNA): TGTGCCAGCAGTGAAGTGGTGTTACTAGCGGGAGGGCCGAATGAGCAGTTCTTC. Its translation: CASSEVVLLAGGPNEQFF.

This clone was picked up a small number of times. CDR3: CASSRRTLDEQFF. CDR3 nucleotides: TGCGCCAGCTCGAGGAGGACTCTCGATGAGCAGTTCTTC. The chain employs TRBV10-1 and TRBJ2-1; a weak D match, TRBD2 (5 bases). This CDR3 has 13 amino acids. CDR1 and CDR2 (germline): WNHNN, SYGVQD (reference sequence). The germline V and J ends were trimmed by 8 bases and 8 bases, with 16 bases remaining between them.

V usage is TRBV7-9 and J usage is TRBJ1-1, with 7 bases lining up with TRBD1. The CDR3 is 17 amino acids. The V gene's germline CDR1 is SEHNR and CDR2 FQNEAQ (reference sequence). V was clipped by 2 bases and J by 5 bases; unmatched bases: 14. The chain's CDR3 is CASSLSKIRDRGTEAFF. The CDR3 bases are TGTGCCAGCAGCTTATCTAAGATCCGGGACAGAGGAACTGAAGCTTTCTTT.

CDR3 in DNA: TGTGCCAGCAGCTTAGGGCGAGCGGGACCAACCTACGAGCAGTACTTC. Its translation: CASSLGRAGPTYEQYF. The chain recombines TRBV7-2 with TRBJ2-7; 7 bases line up with TRBD2. Trimming cost V 1 base and J 2 bases; bases outside gene matches: 8. Germline CDR1 reads SGHTA; CDR2 reads FQGNSA. CDR3 length: 16 residues.

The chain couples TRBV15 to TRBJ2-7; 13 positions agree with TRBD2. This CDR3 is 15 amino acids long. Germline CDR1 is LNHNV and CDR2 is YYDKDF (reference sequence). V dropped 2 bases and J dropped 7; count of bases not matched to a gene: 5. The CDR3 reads CATSRTGLAGREQYF. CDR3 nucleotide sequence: TGTGCCACCAGCAGAACGGGACTAGCGGGGCGAGAGCAGTACTTC.

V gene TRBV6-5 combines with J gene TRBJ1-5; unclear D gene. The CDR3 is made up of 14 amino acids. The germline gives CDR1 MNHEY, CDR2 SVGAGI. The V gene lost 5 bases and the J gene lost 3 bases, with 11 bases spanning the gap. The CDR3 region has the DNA TGTGCCAGCAGTCCCCTGGACCACAATCAGCCCCAGCATTTT. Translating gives CASSPLDHNQPQHF.

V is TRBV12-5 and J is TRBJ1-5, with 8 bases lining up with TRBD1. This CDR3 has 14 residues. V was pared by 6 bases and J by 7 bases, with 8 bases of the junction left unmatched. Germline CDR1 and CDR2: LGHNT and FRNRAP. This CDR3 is CASGSGQGGQPQHF. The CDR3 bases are TGTGCTAGTGGCTCAGGACAGGGCGGACAGCCCCAGCATTTT.

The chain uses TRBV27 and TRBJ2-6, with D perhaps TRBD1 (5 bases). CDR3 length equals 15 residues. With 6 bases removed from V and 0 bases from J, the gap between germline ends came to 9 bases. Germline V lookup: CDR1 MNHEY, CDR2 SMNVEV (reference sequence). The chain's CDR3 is CASRGQTSGANVLTF. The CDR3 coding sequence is TGTGCCAGCAGAGGACAAACCTCTGGGGCCAACGTCCTGACTTTC.

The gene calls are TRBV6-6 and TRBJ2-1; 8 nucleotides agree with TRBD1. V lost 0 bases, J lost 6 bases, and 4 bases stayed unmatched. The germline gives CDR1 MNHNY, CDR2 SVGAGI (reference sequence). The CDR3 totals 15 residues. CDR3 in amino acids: CASSYSGTGANEQFF. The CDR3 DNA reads TGTGCCAGCAGTTACTCCGGGACAGGAGCCAATGAGCAGTTCTTC.

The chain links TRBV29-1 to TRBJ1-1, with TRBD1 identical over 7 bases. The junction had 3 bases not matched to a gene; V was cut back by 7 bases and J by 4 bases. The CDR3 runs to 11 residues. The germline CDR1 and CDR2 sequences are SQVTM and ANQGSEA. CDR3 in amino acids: CSARDSTEAFF. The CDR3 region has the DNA TGCAGCGCCCGGGACAGCACTGAAGCTTTCTTT.

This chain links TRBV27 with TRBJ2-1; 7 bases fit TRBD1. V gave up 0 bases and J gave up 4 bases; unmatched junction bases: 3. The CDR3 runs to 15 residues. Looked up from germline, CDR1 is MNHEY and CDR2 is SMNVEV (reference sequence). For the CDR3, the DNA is TGTGCCAGCAGTTTATCAGGGGGCGCATACAATGAGCAGTTCTTC. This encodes CASSLSGGAYNEQFF.